Below, 20 T cell receptor beta chains from the same sample are listed, as sequenced in a study of long-term antiretroviral therapy in people with HIV (dated by TCRdb to 2021 to 2024). The immunoSEQ hsTCRB v3.0 assay was used at survey level resolution to sequence the TRB variable region. This is the immuneACCESS table as TCRdb keeps it, with only in-frame sequences that have V and J called. A part of the clones is gone; compared with another copy, unresolved V genes explain less than half, and the rest is unexplained. The sample table records tens of thousands of clones; under 85% of these occur just once. Less than 8% of the sample goes to the ten largest clones. Sequenced material: unsorted PBMCs, taken 1 year after starting antiretroviral therapy. The receptors here all came from a man in his late teens or twenties with HIV.

J is TRBJ2-2 and V is TRBV5-1; possible D gene TRBD1, 5 bases. The CDR3 totals 15 residues. The V and J ends lost 4 bases and 7 bases respectively, with 17 bases between them. From germline, CDR1 is SGHRS and CDR2 YFSETQ. CDR3 amino acids: CASSPETTDLGELFF. The CDR3 DNA follows: TGCGCCAGCAGCCCCGAAACGACAGATCTCGGGGAGCTGTTTTTT.

This chain links TRBV5-1 with TRBJ1-6; D perhaps matches TRBD1 (5 bases). The V and J ends lost 5 bases and 0 bases respectively, with 12 bases between them. This CDR3 spans 16 amino acids. The germline CDR1 and CDR2 sequences are SGHRS and YFSETQ. The CDR3 is CASRDNDISYNSPLHF. CDR3 in DNA: TGCGCCAGCAGGGACAACGACATCTCCTATAATTCACCCCTCCACTTT.

The rearrangement uses TRBV7-2 and TRBJ2-2, with a possible D match to TRBD1 (5 bases). Trimming removed 3 bases at V and 5 bases at J, with 16 bases between. CDR3 length: 16 amino acids. The germline V gene has CDR1 SGHTA and CDR2 FQGNSA. Here the CDR3 reads CASSFKAGHLTGELFF. DNA of the CDR3: TGTGCCAGCAGCTTTAAGGCCGGACATCTGACCGGGGAGCTGTTTTTT.

This clone appeared a single time. The gene calls are TRBV5-6 and TRBJ2-7; D is possibly TRBD1 (5 bases). V was shortened by 5 bases and J by 2 bases, with 14 bases between the two germline ends. There are 14 residues in the CDR3. The germline gives CDR1 SGHDT, CDR2 YYEEEE. The CDR3 nucleotides read TGTGCCAGCAGTACGTTAGGGGAAACCTACGAGCAGTACTTC. This translates into CASSTLGETYEQYF.

The chain links TRBV27 to TRBJ2-7; the D gene is possibly TRBD1 (6 bases). Germline values: CDR1 MNHEY, CDR2 SMNVEV (reference sequence). The CDR3 consists of 14 residues. The V end was cut by 2 bases, the J end by 3 bases, with 11 bases between. The CDR3, as DNA: TGTGCCAGCAGTTTAGATGCAGGGGACTACGAGCAGTACTTC. Protein product: CASSLDAGDYEQYF.

V usage is TRBV2 and J usage is TRBJ1-2; D is perhaps TRBD1 (5 bases). V was clipped by 10 bases and J by 0 bases, with 6 bases between them. CDR1 and CDR2 from the germline V gene are SNHLY and FYNNEI. The CDR3 extends over 11 amino acids. The CDR3: CATTANYGYTF. As DNA, the CDR3 is TGTGCCACGACAGCTAACTATGGCTACACCTTC.

This sequence joins TRBV10-3 and TRBJ2-2; 8 bases match TRBD1. The CDR3 totals 14 residues. Germline V gives CDR1 ENHRY, CDR2 SYGVKD. V gave up 5 bases and J gave up 5 bases; unmatched junction bases: 4. CDR3 nucleotides: TGTGCCATCAGTCCGGACAGGGCGACCGGGGAGCTGTTTTTT. Amino acid sequence: CAISPDRATGELFF.

The rearrangement uses TRBV28 and TRBJ1-6; D not certain. The germline V gene has CDR1 MDHEN and CDR2 SYDVKM. V was trimmed by 5 bases and J by 10 bases, leaving 18 bases between them. The CDR3 consists of 15 residues. The CDR3 loop reads CASSPPRGEGSPLHF. CDR3 nucleotides: TGTGCCAGCAGTCCACCTCGGGGAGAGGGATCACCCCTCCACTTT.

This clone was counted between two and nine times. The J gene is TRBJ2-2, the V gene TRBV28; 8 bases line up with TRBD1. In germline, CDR1 is MDHEN, CDR2 SYDVKM. V was pared by 6 bases and J by 0 bases, with 6 bases of the junction left unmatched. The CDR3 sequence is 16 residues long. DNA for the CDR3: TGTGCCAGCAGCCAAGGGACAGGTTCGAACACCGGGGAGCTGTTTTTT. This gives the protein CASSQGTGSNTGELFF.

V gene TRBV4-2 combines with J gene TRBJ2-7; D call uncertain. The V gene's germline CDR1 is LGHNA and CDR2 YNFKEQ. The CDR3 length is 13 residues. V gave up 3 bases and J gave up 6 bases, with 12 bases separating them. The CDR3 coding sequence is TGTGCCAGCAGCCATAGGACCAGCTTCGAGCAGTACTTC. Its protein product is CASSHRTSFEQYF.

The chain joins TRBV4-1 to TRBJ1-5, with D uncertain. The CDR3 consists of 15 residues. Trimming shortened V by 0 bases and J by 4 bases, and 10 bases separated the two germline ends. Germline V gives CDR1 MGHRA, CDR2 YSYEKL. CDR3 nucleotides: TGCGCCAGCAGCCAAGAATTCACGGGTAATCAGCCCCAGCATTTT. Its protein product is CASSQEFTGNQPQHF.

The CDR3, as DNA: TGTGCCAGCAGTGACTCTGCCGCTTCTAGCACAGATACGCAGTATTTT. It specifies CASSDSAASSTDTQYF. J is TRBJ2-3 and V is TRBV6-4; no clear D. V lost 0 bases and J lost 0, with 10 bases in between. Germline lookup yields CDR1 MRHNA and CDR2 SNTAGT. CDR3 length: 16 amino acids.

The chain is built from TRBV4-3 and TRBJ2-7; D is perhaps TRBD2 (7 bases). Germline lookup yields CDR1 LGHNA and CDR2 YSLEER. V lost 4 bases to trimming and J lost 5 bases, with 15 bases between them. This CDR3 comprises 14 residues. The CDR3 nucleotides are TGCGCCAGCAGCCCCCGGGGGGCTAACCACGAGCAGTACTTC. This sequence encodes CASSPRGANHEQYF.

V usage is TRBV2 and J usage is TRBJ2-7, with TRBD2 identical over 14 bases. CDR1 is SNHLY, CDR2 FYNNEI, per germline. V trimming: 5 bases; J trimming: 5 bases; junction bases outside the gene matches: 8. The CDR3 consists of 16 residues. CDR3 region: CASSYSGTSGGNEQYF. CDR3 DNA sequence: TGTGCCAGCAGTTACTCCGGGACTAGCGGGGGAAACGAGCAGTACTTC.

The genes are TRBV6-1 and TRBJ1-4; 9 nucleotides align to TRBD1. From germline, CDR1 is MNHNS and CDR2 SASEGT. V gave up 1 base and J gave up 8 bases; unmatched junction bases: 8. This CDR3 contains 16 residues. CDR3 in DNA: TGTGCCAGCAGTGAAGTACAGGGGGCGGGAGGAGAAAAACTGTTTTTT. Translating it yields CASSEVQGAGGEKLFF.

This chain connects TRBV4-1 to TRBJ2-2, with 11 bases fitting TRBD1. The CDR3 extends over 17 amino acids. Germline values: CDR1 MGHRA, CDR2 YSYEKL. V lost 0 bases and J lost 4; bases outside the gene matches: 4. In DNA, the CDR3 is TGCGCCAGCAGCCAAGATTGGGACAGGGGGGGCACCGGGGAGCTGTTTTTT. Amino acid sequence: CASSQDWDRGGTGELFF.

The J gene is TRBJ1-1, the V gene TRBV7-9, with TRBD1 matching over 9 bases. V shed 2 bases and J 1 base; nucleotides not matched to a gene: 2. The CDR3 is 15 amino acids. Germline-derived CDR1 and CDR2 are SEHNR and FQNEAQ (reference sequence). CDR3 sequence: CASSLLTGGNTEAFF. The DNA for the CDR3 is TGTGCCAGCAGCTTACTGACAGGGGGGAACACTGAAGCTTTCTTT.

For the CDR3, the DNA is TGCGCCAGCAGCCAAGCCCTGGGACTAGCGGCCGCATGGAGCTCCTACAATGAGCAGTTCTTC. Translating it yields CASSQALGLAAAWSSYNEQFF. The J gene is TRBJ2-1, the V gene TRBV4-3; 11 nucleotides match TRBD2. The CDR3 is made up of 21 amino acids. Germline assignment: CDR1 LGHNA and CDR2 YSLEER. J gave up 0 bases and V 1 base, and 14 bases lay outside the gene matches.

CDR3 residues: CASSAHGTQYF. The CDR3 DNA reads TGTGCCAGTAGTGCCCACGGGACCCAGTACTTC. This chain connects TRBV19 to TRBJ2-5; no definite D call. CDR1 is LNHDA and CDR2 is SQIVND in the germline V gene (reference sequence). The CDR3 totals 11 residues. Trimming took 5 bases from V and 7 from J, leaving 8 bases between them.

In this sample, this clone turned up once. The chain recombines TRBV10-2 with TRBJ1-4, with D tentatively TRBD1 (5 bases). Between the trimmed V and J ends, which lost 2 bases and 0 bases, there was a span of 7 bases. Germline V gene lookup returns CDR1 WSHSY and CDR2 SAAADI. The CDR3 consists of 15 residues. As DNA, the CDR3 is TGCGCCAGCAGTGAGGTCAGGGCAACTAATGAAAAACTGTTTTTT. It translates to CASSEVRATNEKLFF.